This entry lists 7 T cell receptor beta chains sequenced from one sample in a study of cytomegalovirus exposure and HLA in healthy donors. 13 Jbeta primers and 60 Vbeta primers were used for the PCR. Using immunoSEQ multiplex PCR, the repertoire was profiled, and TCRdb retains in-frame clones only, with some absent. The sample lists around 150,000 clones, roughly 79% seen once, with 1.4% in the top ten. Sequenced input: PBMCs. These receptors were obtained from a man aged 30 to 39 in good health and CMV-seropositive.

V and J are TRBV11-1 and TRBJ2-7; 9 nucleotides match TRBD1. Germline V lookup: CDR1 SGHAT, CDR2 FQDESV (reference sequence). This CDR3 spans 15 amino acids. V was pared by 3 bases and J by 4 bases, with 7 bases of the junction left unmatched. CDR3 sequence: CASSFGWTGVYEQYF. In DNA, the CDR3 is TGTGCCAGCAGCTTCGGGTGGACAGGGGTGTACGAGCAGTACTTC.

This chain uses TRBV7-2 with TRBJ1-5, with TRBD1 matching 8 bases. The V and J ends lost 1 base and 0 bases, in that order; junction bases with no gene match: 2. CDR1 SGHTA and CDR2 FQGNSA come from the germline V gene. CDR3 length: 16 residues. The CDR3: CASSLVGTGSNQPQHF. CDR3 sequence (DNA): TGTGCCAGCAGCTTAGTAGGGACAGGTAGCAATCAGCCCCAGCATTTT.

This chain connects TRBV28 to TRBJ1-1; possibly TRBD1 for D (6 bases). Germline CDR1 is MDHEN and CDR2 is SYDVKM. The CDR3 runs 16 residues. The germline V and J ends were trimmed by 2 bases and 2 bases, with 15 bases remaining between them. The CDR3 spells CASSLPGDGENTEAFF. CDR3 nucleotide sequence: TGTGCCAGCAGTTTACCAGGGGACGGGGAAAACACTGAAGCTTTCTTT.

The genes are TRBV7-2 and TRBJ2-5; TRBD2 might be the D (5 bases). The CDR3 loop spans 15 amino acids. With 1 base removed from V and 2 bases from J, the gap between germline ends came to 11 bases. Germline CDR1 and CDR2: SGHTA and FQGNSA. CDR3 sequence (DNA): TGTGCCAGCAGCTTAGTATTAAGCGGACAAGAGACCCAGTACTTC. Translation gives CASSLVLSGQETQYF.

This clone appeared a single time. The V gene is TRBV11-2, the J gene TRBJ2-5, with 8 bases that match TRBD2. J lost 5 bases, V lost 1 base, and 12 bases had no gene match. The length of the CDR3 is 17 residues. Germline V gene sequence: CDR1 SGHAT, CDR2 FQNNGV. The CDR3 bases are TGTGCCAGCAGCTTAGGCGGAGGAGGGGTAGCGGGGGAGACCCAGTACTTC. Translated: CASSLGGGGVAGETQYF.

On this clone: The sample holds other DNA sequences that translate to the same CDR3. V is TRBV5-1 and J is TRBJ1-3; D is undetermined. CDR3 length equals 15 residues. Trimming shortened V by 0 bases and J by 0 bases, and 7 bases separated the two germline ends. In germline, CDR1 is SGHRS, CDR2 YFSETQ. The CDR3 region is CASSLVGSSGNTIYF. CDR3 nucleotide sequence: TGCGCCAGCAGCTTGGTGGGCAGCTCTGGAAACACCATATATTTT. Full variable domain (remainder filled in from reference TRBV5-1 and TRBJ1-3): KAGVTQTPRYLIKTRGQQVTLSCSPISGHRSVSWYQQTPGQGLQFLFEYFSETQRNKGNFPGRFSGRQFSNSRSEMNVSTLELGDSALYLCASSLVGSSGNTIYFGEGSWLTVV.

The chain combines TRBV27 with TRBJ2-7; 9 bases are a match to TRBD1. V lost 4 bases, J lost 5 bases, and 6 bases stayed unmatched. Germline CDR1 is MNHEY and CDR2 is SMNVEV (reference sequence). CDR3 length: 14 residues. CDR3 sequence: CASSSRQGVHEQYF. The CDR3 DNA reads TGTGCCAGCAGTTCGAGACAGGGGGTCCACGAGCAGTACTTC.